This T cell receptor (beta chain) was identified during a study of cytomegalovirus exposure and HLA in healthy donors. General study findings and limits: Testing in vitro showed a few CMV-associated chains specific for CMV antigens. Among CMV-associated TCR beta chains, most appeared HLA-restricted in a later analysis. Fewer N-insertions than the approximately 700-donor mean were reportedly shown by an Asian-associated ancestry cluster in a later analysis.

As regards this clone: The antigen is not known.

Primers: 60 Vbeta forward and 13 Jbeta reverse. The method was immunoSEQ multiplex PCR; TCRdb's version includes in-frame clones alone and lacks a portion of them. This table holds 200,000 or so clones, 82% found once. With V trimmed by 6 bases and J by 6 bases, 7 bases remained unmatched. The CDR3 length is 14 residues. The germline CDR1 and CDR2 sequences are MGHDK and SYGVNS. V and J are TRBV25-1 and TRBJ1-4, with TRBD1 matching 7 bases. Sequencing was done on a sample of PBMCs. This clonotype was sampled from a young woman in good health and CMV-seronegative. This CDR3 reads CASSVGGGDEKLFF. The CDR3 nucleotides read TGTGCCAGCAGCGTTGGAGGGGGCGATGAAAAACTGTTTTTT.